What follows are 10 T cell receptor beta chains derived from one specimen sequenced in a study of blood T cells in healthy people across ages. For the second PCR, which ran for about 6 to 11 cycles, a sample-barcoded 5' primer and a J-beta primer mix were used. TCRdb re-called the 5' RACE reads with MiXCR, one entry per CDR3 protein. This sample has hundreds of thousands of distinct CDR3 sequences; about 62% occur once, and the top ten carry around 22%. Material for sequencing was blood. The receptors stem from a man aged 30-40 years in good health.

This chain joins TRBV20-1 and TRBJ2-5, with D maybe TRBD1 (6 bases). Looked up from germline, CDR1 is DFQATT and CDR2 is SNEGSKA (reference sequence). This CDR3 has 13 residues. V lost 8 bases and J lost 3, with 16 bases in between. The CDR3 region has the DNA TGCAGTTCAACGGGACACCCGAAAGAGACCCAGTACTTC. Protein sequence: CSSTGHPKETQYF.

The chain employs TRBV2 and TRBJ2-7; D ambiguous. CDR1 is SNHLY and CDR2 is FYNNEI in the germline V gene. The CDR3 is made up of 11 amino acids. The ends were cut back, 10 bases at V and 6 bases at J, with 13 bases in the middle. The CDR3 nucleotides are TGTGCCAACGGACCCCCGGGCGAGCAGTACTTC. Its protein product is CANGPPGEQYF.

The CDR3 DNA sequence: TGCAGTGCTACGGCTAGGGGGGGGGATACGCAGTATTTT. Amino acids: CSATARGGDTQYF. The V and J genes are TRBV20-1 and TRBJ2-3, with D maybe TRBD2 (7 bases). There are 13 residues in the CDR3. V was pared by 4 bases and J by 6 bases, with 14 bases between. Germline-derived CDR1 and CDR2 are DFQATT and SNEGSKA (reference sequence).

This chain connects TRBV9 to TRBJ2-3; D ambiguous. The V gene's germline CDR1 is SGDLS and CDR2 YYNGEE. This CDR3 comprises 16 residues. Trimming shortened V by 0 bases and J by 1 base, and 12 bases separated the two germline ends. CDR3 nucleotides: TGTGCCAGCAGCGTAGGGGCAGTGGGCCGCACAGATACGCAGTATTTT. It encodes CASSVGAVGRTDTQYF. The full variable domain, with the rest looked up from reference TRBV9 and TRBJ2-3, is DSGVTQTPKHLITATGQRVTLRCSPRSGDLSVYWYQQSLDQGLQFLIQYYNGEERAKGNILERFSAQQFPDLHSELNLSSLELGDSALYFCASSVGAVGRTDTQYFGPGTRLTVL.

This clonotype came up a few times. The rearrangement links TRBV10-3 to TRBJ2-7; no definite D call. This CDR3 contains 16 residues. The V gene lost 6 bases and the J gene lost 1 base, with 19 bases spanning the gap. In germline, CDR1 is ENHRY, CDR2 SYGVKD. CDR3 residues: CAISPASSGGSYEQYF. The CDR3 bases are TGTGCCATCAGCCCGGCTTCTTCAGGTGGATCCTACGAGCAGTACTTC.

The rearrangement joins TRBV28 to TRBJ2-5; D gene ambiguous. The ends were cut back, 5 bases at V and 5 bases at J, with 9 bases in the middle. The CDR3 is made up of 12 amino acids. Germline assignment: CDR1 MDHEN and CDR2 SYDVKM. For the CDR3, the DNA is TGTGCCAGCAGTCCTCATATGGAGACCCAGTACTTC. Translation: CASSPHMETQYF.

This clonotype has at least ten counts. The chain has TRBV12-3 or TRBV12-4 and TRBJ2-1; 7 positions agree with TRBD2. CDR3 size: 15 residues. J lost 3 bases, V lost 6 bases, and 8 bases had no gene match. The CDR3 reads CASRAITGGYNEQFF. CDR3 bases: TGTGCCAGCAGGGCCATAACGGGGGGCTACAATGAGCAGTTCTTC.

This CDR3 reads CASSSGDGYTF. Written as DNA, the CDR3 is TGTGCCAGCAGTTCGGGGGATGGCTACACCTTC. The gene calls are TRBV27 and TRBJ1-2, with D tentatively TRBD1 (5 bases). CDR1 is MNHEY, CDR2 SMNVEV, per germline (reference sequence). The CDR3 loop spans 11 amino acids. V was shortened by 4 bases and J by 6 bases, with 6 bases between the two germline ends.

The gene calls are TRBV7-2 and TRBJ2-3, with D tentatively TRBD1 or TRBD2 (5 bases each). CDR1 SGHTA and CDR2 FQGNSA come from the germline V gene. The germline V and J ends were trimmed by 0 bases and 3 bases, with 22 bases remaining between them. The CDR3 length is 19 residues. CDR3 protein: CASSLAWGIYAPRTDTQYF. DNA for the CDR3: TGTGCCAGCAGCTTAGCATGGGGGATATACGCCCCTCGGACAGATACGCAGTATTTT.

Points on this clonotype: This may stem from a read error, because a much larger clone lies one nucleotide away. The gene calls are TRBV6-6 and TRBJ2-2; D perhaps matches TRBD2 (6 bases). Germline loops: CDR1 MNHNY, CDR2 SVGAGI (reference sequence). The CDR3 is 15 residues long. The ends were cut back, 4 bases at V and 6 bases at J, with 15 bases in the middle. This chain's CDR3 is CASSCGERLAGELFF. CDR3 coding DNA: TGTGCCAGCAGTTGCGGGGAGCGTCTAGCCGGGGAGCTGTTTTTT.